Shown below are 29 T cell receptor beta chains from a single sample sequenced in a study of shared clonotypes between healthy human individuals. TCRdb's copy holds only in-frame clones and misses some; the assay was immunoSEQ multiplex PCR. Of some 650,000 clones in the sample, more than 95% were seen once. The sample consisted of naive CD4+ T cells sorted from blood. Noted subset: CD45RA+ positively selected. All receptors come from a young woman in good health.

The chain combines TRBV7-2 with TRBJ2-7, with 12 bases identical to TRBD2. Germline CDR1 and CDR2: SGHTA and FQGNSA. J lost 3 bases, V lost 4 bases, and 4 bases had no gene match. This CDR3 is 15 amino acids long. DNA for the CDR3: TGTGCCAGCAGCTCCACTAGCGGGAGGTTCTACGAGCAGTACTTC. Protein sequence: CASSSTSGRFYEQYF.

This clone was seen only a few times. In nucleotides, the CDR3 is TGTGCCAGCGTCGGACTAGCGGGAGTTTGGGCCAAAAACATTCAGTACTTC. Its protein product is CASVGLAGVWAKNIQYF. The V call is TRBV5-4, the J call TRBJ2-4, with 13 bases lining up with TRBD2. This CDR3 is 17 amino acids long. Trimming took 7 bases from V and 1 from J; bases not matched to a gene: 8. CDR1 is SGHNT, CDR2 YYREEE, per germline (reference sequence). The entire variable domain, with the rest obtained from reference TRBV5-4 and TRBJ2-4, is as follows: ETGVTQSPTHLIKTRGQQVTLRCSSQSGHNTVSWYQQALGQGPQFIFQYYREEENGRGNFPPRFSGLQFPNYSSELNVNALELDDSALYLCASVGLAGVWAKNIQYFGAGTRLSVL.

The rearrangement joins TRBV11-2 to TRBJ2-7; 11 nucleotides match TRBD1. J lost 2 bases, V lost 0 bases, and 3 bases had no gene match. The CDR3 has 16 amino acids. Germline values: CDR1 SGHAT, CDR2 FQNNGV. DNA of the CDR3: TGTGCCAGCAGCTTAGATCCGGGACAGGGGGCCTACGAGCAGTACTTC. Translation gives CASSLDPGQGAYEQYF. The entire variable domain, with the rest obtained from reference TRBV11-2 and TRBJ2-7, is as follows: EAGVAQSPRYKIIEKRQSVAFWCNPISGHATLYWYQQILGQGPKLLIQFQNNGVVDDSQLPKDRFSAERLKGVDSTLKIQPAKLEDSAVYLCASSLDPGQGAYEQYFGPGTRLTVT.

The rearrangement links TRBV9 to TRBJ2-2, with 13 bases lining up with TRBD2. CDR1 SGDLS and CDR2 YYNGEE come from the germline V gene. J was trimmed by 6 bases and V by 4 bases; bases with no gene match: 6. The CDR3 spans 16 residues. CDR3 sequence reads: CASSTGTSGTSGELFF. Here the CDR3 DNA reads TGTGCCAGCAGCACTGGGACTAGCGGGACTTCCGGGGAGCTGTTTTTT.

A remark on this clone: An end of the junction differs from the germline gene, which may be a read error. This specimen includes other DNA sequences encoding the same CDR3. The chain carries TRBV6-5 and TRBJ2-5; D is possibly TRBD1 (7 bases). Germline CDR1 and CDR2: MNHEY and SVGAGI. CDR3 length equals 15 residues. The CDR3 nucleotides read TGCGCCAGCAGTTACGCGGGACAGTTCCAAGAGACCCAGTACTTC. Its protein product is CASSYAGQFQETQYF.

This chain joins TRBV7-6 and TRBJ2-1; D is unresolved. CDR1 SGHVS and CDR2 FNYEAQ come from the germline V gene. V lost 2 bases to trimming and J lost 4 bases, with 6 bases between them. This CDR3 is 13 amino acids long. The CDR3 spells CASSLNQYNEQFF. DNA for the CDR3: TGTGCCAGCAGCTTAAATCAGTACAATGAGCAGTTCTTC. The full variable domain, completed using reference TRBV7-6 and TRBJ2-1, is GAGVSQSPRYKVTKRGQDVALRCDPISGHVSLYWYRQALGQGPEFLTYFNYEAQQDKSGLPNDRFSAERPEGSISTLTIQRTEQRDSAMYRCASSLNQYNEQFFGPGTRLTVL.

The CDR3: CASRIRTSGTHTGELFF. The DNA of the CDR3 is TGTGCCAGTAGAATAAGGACTAGCGGGACCCACACCGGGGAGCTGTTTTTT. V and J are TRBV19 and TRBJ2-2; 12 bases agree with TRBD2. With 6 bases clipped from V and 3 bases from J, the junction kept 8 bases outside the gene matches. Germline V CDR1 and CDR2: LNHDA, SQIVND (reference sequence). This CDR3 is built from 17 residues. The whole variable domain, remainder taken from reference TRBV19 and TRBJ2-2, is DGGITQSPKYLFRKEGQNVTLSCEQNLNHDAMYWYRQDPGQGLRLIYYSQIVNDFQKGDIAEGYSVSREKKESFPLTVTSAQKNPTAFYLCASRIRTSGTHTGELFFGEGSRLTVL.

The J gene is TRBJ2-7, the V gene TRBV7-6; 9 bases line up with TRBD1. Looked up from germline, CDR1 is SGHVS and CDR2 is FNYEAQ. This CDR3 contains 16 residues. After removal of 0 bases from V and 0 bases from J, the junction contained 3 bases not matched to a gene. As DNA, the CDR3 is TGTGCCAGCAGCTTAGCGGGGACAGGGAGCTCCTACGAGCAGTACTTC. This sequence encodes CASSLAGTGSSYEQYF.

The chain recombines TRBV11-2 with TRBJ1-4; 10 positions match TRBD1. CDR3 length: 15 residues. In germline, CDR1 is SGHAT, CDR2 FQNNGV. The J segment lost 7 bases and the V segment lost 5 bases, leaving 7 bases of the junction unmatched. The CDR3 nucleotides are TGTGCCAGCAGCCCGCTGACAGGGGGCGGTGAAAAACTGTTTTTT. It specifies CASSPLTGGGEKLFF.

This chain uses TRBV19 with TRBJ2-1; tentative D call: TRBD1 (5 bases). Germline lookup yields CDR1 LNHDA and CDR2 SQIVND (reference sequence). With 4 bases removed from V and 7 bases from J, the gap between germline ends came to 11 bases. The length of the CDR3 is 13 residues. CDR3 in DNA: TGTGCCAGTAGTACCAGGGTGAGTAATGAGCAGTTCTTC. Residues: CASSTRVSNEQFF.

The chain uses TRBV5-4 and TRBJ1-4, with 10 bases that match TRBD1. CDR1 SGHNT and CDR2 YYREEE come from the germline V gene (reference sequence). J was trimmed by 5 bases and V by 5 bases; bases with no gene match: 6. CDR3 size: 15 residues. The CDR3 region has the DNA TGTGCCAGCAGTGGTCGACAGGGGGCGAATGAAAAACTGTTTTTT. This translates into CASSGRQGANEKLFF. Combining the CDR3 with reference TRBV5-4 and TRBJ1-4 gives the whole variable domain ETGVTQSPTHLIKTRGQQVTLRCSSQSGHNTVSWYQQALGQGPQFIFQYYREEENGRGNFPPRFSGLQFPNYSSELNVNALELDDSALYLCASSGRQGANEKLFFGSGTQLSVL.

This clone was seen only once. This rearrangement joins TRBV28 to TRBJ2-2, with D tentatively TRBD1 (5 bases). Germline CDR1 MDHEN, CDR2 SYDVKM. This CDR3 is 13 amino acids long. The V end was cut by 6 bases, the J end by 7 bases, with 12 bases between. CDR3 DNA sequence: TGTGCCAGCAGCACCAGGGTAGACGGGGAGCTGTTTTTT. Translation: CASSTRVDGELFF.

This chain joins TRBV10-3 and TRBJ2-5, with a tentative D call TRBD1 (5 bases). Deletions cut 5 bases from V and 0 bases from J, with 13 bases between. This CDR3 has 15 residues. CDR1 and CDR2 from the germline V gene are ENHRY and SYGVKD. CDR3 in DNA: TGTGCCATCAGTTCCCAGGGCCAAAACCAAGAGACCCAGTACTTC. This sequence encodes CAISSQGQNQETQYF.

The V gene is TRBV11-1, the J gene TRBJ2-7; D remains unclear. CDR1 is SGHAT, CDR2 FQDESV, per germline (reference sequence). V lost 4 bases and J 2 bases, leaving 18 bases between the germline ends. There are 16 residues in the CDR3. The CDR3 sequence: CASSYSPGRSPYEQYF. The CDR3 nucleotides are TGTGCCAGCAGCTATAGCCCCGGAAGGTCGCCCTACGAGCAGTACTTC. The whole variable domain, remainder taken from reference TRBV11-1 and TRBJ2-7, is EAEVAQSPRYKITEKSQAVAFWCDPISGHATLYWYRQILGQGPELLVQFQDESVVDDSQLPKDRFSAERLKGVDSTLKIQPAELGDSAMYLCASSYSPGRSPYEQYFGPGTRLTVT.

The chain recombines TRBV7-9 with TRBJ1-1; D remains unclear. The germline V gene encodes CDR1 SEHNR and CDR2 FQNEAQ (reference sequence). The CDR3 length is 14 residues. Trimming pared 7 bases from V and 1 base from J, leaving 13 bases between. The CDR3 protein is CASNVGDGNTEAFF. DNA for the CDR3: TGTGCCAGCAACGTGGGTGATGGGAACACTGAAGCTTTCTTT.

As for this clone: The conserved phenylalanine or tryptophan is not found at the CDR3 terminus, so this likely reflects a read error. Because the CDR3's place on the DNA is in doubt, the DNA is left out and the CDR3 is given as listed by TCRdb. This chain links TRBV18 with TRBJ2-4; the table calls TRBD2, which could not be checked here. 17 amino acids form the CDR3, both terminal residues included. Germline lookup yields CDR1 KGHSH and CDR2 LQKENI. The CDR3 spells CASSGVDRTSGRRWIPL.

This sequence joins TRBV6-1 and TRBJ2-7; D gene unclear. V was cut by 5 bases and J by 3 bases, with 11 bases left in between. Germline values: CDR1 MNHNS, CDR2 SASEGT. This CDR3 is built from 13 residues. Here the CDR3 DNA reads TGTGCCAGCAGTCCCGGACCCCACTACGAGCAGTACTTC. It is translated as CASSPGPHYEQYF.

This rearrangement joins TRBV27 to TRBJ2-1; the D gene is possibly TRBD2 (6 bases). The V end lost 5 bases, the J end lost 12 bases, and 20 bases lay between the germline ends. CDR3 length equals 14 residues. The germline gives CDR1 MNHEY, CDR2 SMNVEV (reference sequence). Here the CDR3 DNA reads TGTGCCAGCAGTCCCGGCGGGGACCCGATGAGGCAGTTCTTC. This translates into CASSPGGDPMRQFF.

The chain links TRBV5-1 to TRBJ2-7; the D is unclear. This CDR3 has 13 amino acids. CDR1 and CDR2 (germline): SGHRS, YFSETQ. V shed 0 bases and J shed 2 bases, with 6 bases lying between them. The CDR3 is CASSLGPAYEQYF. In DNA form, the CDR3 reads TGCGCCAGCAGCTTGGGACCTGCCTACGAGCAGTACTTC.

The chain uses TRBV27 and TRBJ2-1, with unresolved D. The V end was cut by 5 bases, the J end by 10 bases, with 15 bases between. CDR3 length: 13 residues. Germline-derived CDR1 and CDR2 are MNHEY and SMNVEV (reference sequence). CDR3 nucleotide sequence: TGTGCCAGCAGTCCTACGGCAAGGCGGGAGCAGTTCTTC. This translates into CASSPTARREQFF.

Concerning this clone: The identical CDR3 is also encoded by other nucleotide sequences in the sample. This chain links TRBV10-3 with TRBJ2-3; 10 bases agree with TRBD1. Germline CDR1 and CDR2: ENHRY and SYGVKD. The V gene end was trimmed by 6 bases and the J gene end by 3 bases; junction bases not matched to a gene: 6. The CDR3 runs to 15 residues. CDR3 nucleotides: TGTGCCATCAGCCAAGGACAGGGGGGTACAGATACGCAGTATTTT. Protein: CAISQGQGGTDTQYF.

The gene calls are TRBV6-1 and TRBJ1-2, with a tentative D call TRBD1 (6 bases). V lost 1 base and J 7 bases, leaving 7 bases between the germline ends. CDR1 and CDR2 (germline): MNHNS, SASEGT. The CDR3 has 12 amino acids. The CDR3 loop is CASSEGGAGYTF. The CDR3 DNA follows: TGTGCCAGCAGTGAAGGGGGGGCTGGCTACACCTTC.

Here the CDR3 reads CASSQERGNTDTQYF. CDR3 DNA sequence: TGCGCCAGCAGCCAGGAGAGGGGAAACACAGATACGCAGTATTTT. V gene TRBV4-1 combines with J gene TRBJ2-3, with D perhaps being TRBD1 or TRBD2 (5 bases each). This CDR3 is built from 15 residues. The germline gives CDR1 MGHRA, CDR2 YSYEKL. The germline V and J ends were trimmed by 3 bases and 2 bases, with 12 bases remaining between them.

The chain joins TRBV27 to TRBJ2-3, with a possible D match to TRBD2 (6 bases). V lost 4 bases to trimming and J lost 0 bases, with 11 bases between them. The CDR3 totals 15 residues. Germline CDR1 MNHEY, CDR2 SMNVEV (reference sequence). The CDR3 reads CASSSRGTSTDTQYF. The CDR3 nucleotides read TGTGCCAGCAGTTCTCGCGGGACTAGCACAGATACGCAGTATTTT.

The rearrangement joins TRBV6-1 to TRBJ2-7; TRBD2 might be the D (5 bases). Trimming removed 6 bases from V and 1 base from J, with 13 bases in between. The CDR3 is 14 amino acids. From germline, CDR1 is MNHNS and CDR2 SASEGT. The CDR3 spells CASRTGLNSYEQYF. CDR3 nucleotides: TGTGCCAGCAGGACGGGATTAAATTCCTACGAGCAGTACTTC.

This clone was found a few times. One junction end disagrees with the germline gene, perhaps due to a read error. The CDR3 sequence is CAWTASHEQYF. The DNA for the CDR3 is TGTGCCTGGACGGCCTCCCACGAGCAGTACTTC. The V gene is TRBV30, the J gene TRBJ2-7; D gene unclear. The CDR3 consists of 11 residues. Germline CDR1 is GTSNPN and CDR2 is SVGIG (reference sequence).

This chain links TRBV6-1 with TRBJ1-1; 7 bases agree with TRBD1. V lost 2 bases, J lost 9 bases, and 6 bases stayed unmatched. CDR3 length: 13 amino acids. Germline-derived CDR1 and CDR2 are MNHNS and SASEGT. The CDR3 coding sequence is TGTGCCAGCAGTGAAAGAGACAGGGTTCAAGCTTTCTTT. Translating gives CASSERDRVQAFF.

This chain connects TRBV5-6 to TRBJ2-5, with D perhaps matching TRBD2 (6 bases). Germline V gene lookup returns CDR1 SGHDT and CDR2 YYEEEE. The CDR3 contains 15 residues. Trimming took off 4 bases at V and 5 bases at J, with 18 bases between the two ends. CDR3 sequence: CASSETGLPGETQYF. Written as DNA, the CDR3 is TGTGCCAGCAGCGAAACGGGACTCCCGGGGGAGACCCAGTACTTC.

The chain links TRBV21-1 to TRBJ1-4; TRBD1, the table's D call, was not compared with the DNA. TRBV21-1 is a listed pseudogene. The CDR3 extends over 15 amino acids. The CDR3: CASSKGDQGHEKLFF. The CDR3 DNA reads TGTGCCAGCAGCAAAGGGGATCAGGGGCATGAAAAACTGTTTTTT.